These 21 T cell receptor beta chains share one sample of origin, sequenced in a study of graft-versus-host responses after intestinal transplantation. The method was immunoSEQ multiplex PCR; TCRdb's version includes in-frame clones alone and lacks a portion of them. This table has more than 3,000 clones, approximately 31% appearing once. The material was alloreactive CD4+ T cells from a mixed lymphocyte reaction culture, obtained before transplantation. As to subset: CFSE-low proliferating T cells sorted from roughly six-day pre-transplant mixed lymphocyte reaction (GvH or HvG direction). The origin of the receptors is a human patient who was an organ donor for intestinal transplantation.

Within the sample, this clone is medium-sized. The chain links TRBV5-1 to TRBJ2-5; 10 nucleotides line up with TRBD1. The CDR3 is 13 residues long. From germline, CDR1 is SGHRS and CDR2 YFSETQ. The J segment lost 4 bases and the V segment lost 4 bases, leaving 1 base of the junction unmatched. The CDR3 nucleotides are TGCGCCAGCAGCCGGACAGGGGGAGAGACCCAGTACTTC. This gives the protein CASSRTGGETQYF.

The chain couples TRBV7-9 to TRBJ1-1; D remains unclear. Germline V lookup: CDR1 SEHNR, CDR2 FQNEAQ (reference sequence). V lost 7 bases and J lost 8, with 14 bases in between. The CDR3 contains 12 residues. Here the CDR3 reads CASTLKGIEAFF. The CDR3 nucleotides are TGTGCCAGCACCCTGAAGGGTATCGAAGCTTTCTTT.

This clone was counted between two and nine times. The gene calls are TRBV5-5 and TRBJ2-1; the D is unclear. The V and J ends lost 5 bases and 3 bases respectively, with 12 bases between them. The CDR3 runs 14 residues. Germline V gene sequence: CDR1 SGHKS, CDR2 YYEKEE (reference sequence). The CDR3 sequence is CASRLMTDYNEQFF. CDR3 DNA: TGTGCCAGCAGGCTAATGACGGACTACAATGAGCAGTTCTTC.

This clone was seen a handful of times. This sequence joins TRBV7-2 and TRBJ2-1; D may be TRBD1 (5 bases). This CDR3 contains 13 residues. V was trimmed by 5 bases and J by 9 bases, leaving 14 bases between them. The germline V gene encodes CDR1 SGHTA and CDR2 FQGNSA. This CDR3 is CASSLGVIGEQFF. CDR3 nucleotides: TGTGCCAGCAGCCTAGGGGTGATTGGTGAGCAGTTCTTC.

This clone was detected only a few times. V usage is TRBV5-1 and J usage is TRBJ1-2, with D unresolved. Germline assignment: CDR1 SGHRS and CDR2 YFSETQ. The CDR3 consists of 13 residues. V was shortened by 3 bases and J by 5 bases, with 11 bases between the two germline ends. The CDR3 nucleotides read TGCGCCAGCAGCTATGACGACTTTTATGGCTACACCTTC. This sequence encodes CASSYDDFYGYTF.

In the case of this clone: It is likely a read error: a sequence one base away is far more abundant. The chain joins TRBV15 to TRBJ2-7; no definite D call. The germline V gene has CDR1 LNHNV and CDR2 YYDKDF (reference sequence). Between the trimmed V and J ends, which lost 6 bases and 4 bases, there was a span of 13 bases. The CDR3 has 13 residues. This CDR3 reads CATRRSPSYEQYF. In DNA form, the CDR3 reads TGTGCCACCAGAAGATCCCCTTCGTACGAGCAGTACTTC. Combining the CDR3 with reference TRBV15 and TRBJ2-7 gives the whole variable domain DAMVIQNPRYQVTQFGKPVTLSCSQTLNHNVMYWYQQKSSQAPKLLFHYYDKDFNNEADTPDNFQSRRPNTSFCFLDIRSPGLGDTAMYLCATRRSPSYEQYFGPGTRLTVT.

This rearrangement joins TRBV7-2 to TRBJ2-5; 10 positions match TRBD2. Germline V gives CDR1 SGHTA, CDR2 FQGNSA. Trimming cost V 0 bases and J 5 bases; bases outside gene matches: 9. This CDR3 has 17 amino acids. As DNA, the CDR3 is TGTGCCAGCAGCTTAGCCCCACCCCTAGCGGGGGATGAGACCCAGTACTTC. Translation gives CASSLAPPLAGDETQYF.

The rearrangement uses TRBV28 and TRBJ1-5; D gene ambiguous. V lost 2 bases and J 6 bases, leaving 11 bases between the germline ends. The CDR3 is 14 residues long. Germline CDR1 reads MDHEN; CDR2 reads SYDVKM. CDR3 bases: TGTGCCAGCAGTTTACAGGCTAGTGGTCAGCCCCAGCATTTT. This sequence encodes CASSLQASGQPQHF.

This clone is termed medium-sized. The rearrangement links TRBV5-8 to TRBJ2-5; D is uncertain. The CDR3 covers 15 residues. V was trimmed by 0 bases and J by 5 bases, leaving 14 bases between them. Germline V CDR1 and CDR2: SGHTS, YDEGEE. The CDR3 DNA reads TGTGCCAGCAGCTTGGGGGCTAGTTATCGGGAGACCCAGTACTTC. Translation: CASSLGASYRETQYF.

This clone is labeled medium-sized. The chain carries TRBV18 and TRBJ1-6; D might be TRBD1 (6 bases). V dropped 2 bases and J dropped 8 bases, with 13 bases sitting between them. Germline lookup yields CDR1 KGHSH and CDR2 LQKENI. This CDR3 is built from 15 residues. For the CDR3, the DNA is TGTGCCAGCTCACCAGACTCAGGGGAGGATTCACCCCTCCACTTT. Residues: CASSPDSGEDSPLHF.

The chain recombines TRBV5-1 with TRBJ2-3; 13 bases map to TRBD2. This CDR3 has 17 residues. V was clipped by 0 bases and J by 5 bases; unmatched bases: 6. From germline, CDR1 is SGHRS and CDR2 YFSETQ. The CDR3 reads CASSLATLAGGQDTQYF. For the CDR3, the DNA is TGCGCCAGCAGCTTGGCCACACTAGCGGGGGGGCAAGATACGCAGTATTTT.

For the CDR3, the DNA is TGTGCCAGCAGCAGGACAGGGTACGAGCAGTACTTC. As protein: CASSRTGYEQYF. V usage is TRBV5-6 and J usage is TRBJ2-7; 8 positions agree with TRBD1. CDR1 and CDR2 (germline): SGHDT, YYEEEE. V trimming: 4 bases; J trimming: 4 bases; junction bases outside the gene matches: 1. The CDR3 covers 12 residues. The whole variable domain, remainder taken from reference TRBV5-6 and TRBJ2-7, is DAGVTQSPTHLIKTRGQQVTLRCSPKSGHDTVSWYQQALGQGPQFIFQYYEEEERQRGNFPDRFSGHQFPNYSSELNVNALLLGDSALYLCASSRTGYEQYFGPGTRLTVT.

This clone has more than one count but fewer than ten. This chain connects TRBV7-2 to TRBJ2-7; weak D call: TRBD2 (5 bases). CDR1 is SGHTA and CDR2 is FQGNSA in the germline V gene. Trimming stripped 1 base from V and 2 bases from J, with 6 bases between. The CDR3 contains 13 residues. Here the CDR3 DNA reads TGTGCCAGCAGCTTAGAGCGGACCTACGAGCAGTACTTC. Its protein is CASSLERTYEQYF.

The V call is TRBV4-1, the J call TRBJ1-2, with D hard to call. The V and J ends lost 0 bases and 2 bases respectively, with 19 bases between them. Germline V gene data show CDR1 as MGHRA and CDR2 as YSYEKL. This CDR3 region has 18 residues. The CDR3 DNA is TGCGCCAGCAGCCAAGATCCTCAGTCGGACGCGGTCAACTATGGCTACACCTTC. Protein product: CASSQDPQSDAVNYGYTF.

This clone was detected only a few times. This chain connects TRBV11-3 to TRBJ2-7; weak D call: TRBD1 (6 bases). Looked up from germline, CDR1 is SGHNT and CDR2 is YENEEA. The CDR3 consists of 14 residues. The germline V and J ends were trimmed by 5 bases and 2 bases, with 13 bases remaining between them. The CDR3 coding sequence is TGTGCCAGCAGCGCACAGGGTGGCCCCTACGAGCAGTACTTC. Its protein product is CASSAQGGPYEQYF.

This clone was seen more than once but under ten times. The CDR3 bases are TGCGCCAGCAGCTTGGTACTTTCAGAGACCCAGTACTTC. As protein: CASSLVLSETQYF. The J gene is TRBJ2-5, the V gene TRBV5-1; no reliable D call. Per germline, CDR1 SGHRS and CDR2 YFSETQ. V shed 0 bases and J shed 4 bases, with 7 bases lying between them. The CDR3 is 13 amino acids.

This clone was seen only a few times. The chain carries TRBV7-3 and TRBJ2-1; D may be TRBD1 (6 bases). Germline values: CDR1 SGHTA, CDR2 FQGTGA. This CDR3 contains 12 residues. V lost 5 bases, J lost 7 bases, and 9 bases lay in between. CDR3 coding DNA: TGTGCCAGCAGCGCCCAGGGGAATGAGCAGTTCTTC. Its translation: CASSAQGNEQFF.

The chain recombines TRBV27 with TRBJ2-7; 7 nucleotides match TRBD1. The V segment lost 6 bases and the J segment 2 bases; nucleotides outside the gene matches: 7. There are 14 residues in the CDR3. Germline values: CDR1 MNHEY, CDR2 SMNVEV (reference sequence). CDR3 protein: CASSFRDRAYEQYF. CDR3 nucleotide sequence: TGTGCCAGCAGCTTCCGGGACAGAGCCTACGAGCAGTACTTC.

This CDR3 is CASSLNPGGQETQYF. CDR3 in DNA: TGTGCCAGCAGCCTGAATCCCGGGGGCCAAGAGACCCAGTACTTC. V is TRBV7-7 and J is TRBJ2-5; TRBD2 is a possible D gene (6 bases). From germline, CDR1 is SSHAT and CDR2 FNYEAQ (reference sequence). V lost 5 bases and J lost 1, with 14 bases in between. The CDR3 length is 15 residues.

The CDR3 protein is CASSPAGGRAYEQYF. The CDR3 nucleotides are TGTGCCAGCAGCCCGGCGGGGGGGCGGGCTTACGAGCAGTACTTC. The rearrangement joins TRBV4-2 to TRBJ2-7; TRBD2 matches 9 bases. V dropped 4 bases and J dropped 4; count of bases not matched to a gene: 8. CDR1 and CDR2 (germline): LGHNA, YNFKEQ. This CDR3 has 15 residues.

The rearrangement links TRBV19 to TRBJ2-7, with 7 bases aligning to TRBD2. V shed 3 bases and J 3 bases; nucleotides not matched to a gene: 5. The CDR3 is 14 amino acids. Germline CDR1 LNHDA, CDR2 SQIVND (reference sequence). CDR3 nucleotides: TGTGCCAGTAGTATGCAGCGGGGAAGCTACGAGCAGTACTTC. Translation: CASSMQRGSYEQYF. Full variable domain (outside the CDR3, taken from reference TRBV19 and TRBJ2-7): DGGITQSPKYLFRKEGQNVTLSCEQNLNHDAMYWYRQDPGQGLRLIYYSQIVNDFQKGDIAEGYSVSREKKESFPLTVTSAQKNPTAFYLCASSMQRGSYEQYFGPGTRLTVT.